The source of this T cell receptor (beta chain) is a study of cytomegalovirus exposure and HLA in healthy donors. PCR used 60 Vbeta primers and 13 Jbeta primers. The table came from immunoSEQ multiplex PCR; TCRdb's copy has only in-frame clones and leaves some out. The data contain 100,000 to 150,000 clones, roughly 80% of them singletons. This CDR3 is built from 15 residues. Germline-derived CDR1 and CDR2 are SGDLS and YYNGEE. The V end lost 0 bases, the J end lost 4 bases, and 13 bases lay between the germline ends. The material sequenced was PBMCs. The source of this sequence is a man aged 25 to 40 in good health and CMV-seropositive. This sequence joins TRBV9 and TRBJ1-2; D is uncertain. In DNA form, the CDR3 reads TGTGCCAGCAGCGTAGAGAGCGATAGTAGCTATGGCTACACCTTC. Protein sequence: CASSVESDSSYGYTF.